Following are 10 T cell receptor beta chains from one sample sequenced in a study of T cell clonality in common variable immunodeficiency. These receptors' antigens are unknown. Overall study findings and caveats: Reportedly, TCR beta sequences from common variable immunodeficiency showed fewer deletions and N-nucleotide insertions.

Sequencing was performed with immunoSEQ multiplex PCR; in TCRdb, only in-frame clones are kept and a portion is missing. The data show about 23,000 clones, none appearing only once, with approximately 10% held by the ten largest. The specimen sequenced was peripheral blood mononuclear cells. Every receptor here comes from a human donor with common variable immunodeficiency.

Many counts were recorded for this clone. With the read ending 3 residues before the CDR3 end, the germline J gene is used to fill in that end. The rearrangement uses TRBV13 and TRBJ2-1, with 11 bases aligning to TRBD1. CDR1 is PRHDT and CDR2 is FYEKMQ in the germline V gene (reference sequence). Trimming removed 1 base from V and 4 bases from J; junction bases left unmatched: 3. This CDR3 comprises 16 residues. The part of the CDR3 DNA that was read is TGTGCCAGCAGCTTAGATGGGACAGGGGGATACAATGAG. This codes for CASSLDGTGGYNE. From start to end, the CDR3 is CASSLDGTGGYNEQFF.

This clone was found many times. The CDR3 end falls 3 residues outside the read, so it is completed with the germline J gene. V gene TRBV5-6 combines with J gene TRBJ2-1, with 7 bases matching TRBD2. The CDR3 has 13 residues. Trimming took 7 bases from V and 4 from J; bases not matched to a gene: 5. Germline V CDR1 and CDR2: SGHDT, YYEEEE. CDR3 protein: CASASGPYNEQFF. Partial CDR3 DNA: TGTGCCAGCGCTAGCGGCCCGTACAATGAG. The full variable domain, completed using reference TRBV5-6 and TRBJ2-1, is DAGVTQSPTHLIKTRGQQVTLRCSPKSGHDTVSWYQQALGQGPQFIFQYYEEEERQRGNFPDRFSGHQFPNYSSELNVNALLLGDSALYLCASASGPYNEQFFGPGTRLTVL.

This clone showed up many times. The missing CDR3 end, 3 residues past where the read stops, is filled in from the germline J gene. The chain couples TRBV4-1 to TRBJ2-1; a weak D match, TRBD1 (6 bases). Trimming shortened V by 2 bases and J by 9 bases, and 17 bases separated the two germline ends. Germline V gene lookup returns CDR1 MGHRA and CDR2 YSYEKL. The CDR3 extends over 15 amino acids. The CDR3 bases that were read are TGCGCCAGCAGCCAATTGAGGCAGGGGTTAGGTGAG. Amino acid sequence: CASSQLRQGLGE. The whole CDR3 protein reads CASSQLRQGLGEQFF.

Note on this clone: Coverage ceases 3 residues before the CDR3 finishes, and the germline J gene fills in the end. The chain uses TRBV19 and TRBJ2-1; the match to TRBD1 covers 8 bases. The CDR3 is 16 residues long. Germline CDR1 is LNHDA and CDR2 is SQIVND (reference sequence). V was pared by 3 bases and J by 4 bases, with 8 bases of the junction left unmatched. Incomplete CDR3 DNA: TGTGCCAGTAGTATCGCTGGGACAGGCCTATACAATGAG. Its protein product is CASSIAGTGLYNE. The whole CDR3 protein reads CASSIAGTGLYNEQFF.

This clone was observed many times. With the read ending 3 residues before the CDR3 end, the germline J gene is used to fill in that end. The V and J genes are TRBV30 and TRBJ1-1; perhaps TRBD1 as D (5 bases). Germline-derived CDR1 and CDR2 are GTSNPN and SVGIG (reference sequence). V was cut by 5 bases and J by 1 base, with 11 bases left in between. This CDR3 contains 13 residues. The covered CDR3 bases are TGTGCCTGGGAGACAGTGGGGAACACTGAA. Translated, it gives CAWETVGNTE. The full CDR3 protein reads CAWETVGNTEAFF.

This clone has only a few counts. The read gets to within 3 residues of the CDR3 end, and the germline J gene fills in the rest. The rearrangement uses TRBV19 and TRBJ1-2; 9 bases align to TRBD1. The trim removed 5 bases at V and 3 bases at J, leaving 7 bases unmatched. The CDR3 runs 15 residues. Germline-derived CDR1 and CDR2 are LNHDA and SQIVND (reference sequence). CDR3: CASSEPTGGYYGYTF. The DNA read from the CDR3 is TGTGCCAGTAGTGAACCGACAGGGGGTTACTATGGC.

Regarding this clone: The CDR3 end is not reached by the read, which stops 3 residues before it; the germline J gene fills it in. The J gene is TRBJ2-1, the V gene TRBV6-2 or TRBV6-3; perhaps TRBD2 as D (6 bases). The V end lost 9 bases, the J end lost 0 bases, and 15 bases lay between the germline ends. The CDR3 covers 15 residues. The germline gives CDR1 MNHEY, CDR2 SVGEGT. CDR3 DNA, as far as it was read: TGTGCCAGTCTCACCGCGGGACTCTCCTACAATGAG. Its translation: CASLTAGLSYNE. The complete CDR3 protein is CASLTAGLSYNEQFF.

This clone has ten or more counts. The read terminates 3 residues ahead of where the CDR3 ends, so the germline J gene completes it. V gene TRBV18 combines with J gene TRBJ1-4, with 10 nucleotides matching TRBD1. The CDR3 loop spans 14 amino acids. The V and J ends lost 4 bases and 6 bases, in that order; junction bases with no gene match: 2. Germline V lookup: CDR1 KGHSH, CDR2 LQKENI. The sequenced part of the CDR3 DNA is TGTGCCAGCTCACGGACAGGGGGGGATGAAAAA. This translates into CASSRTGGDEK. The CDR3 in full is CASSRTGGDEKLFF.

In regard to this clone: The CDR3 is cut off 3 residues early in the read; its end comes from the germline J gene. The V and J genes are TRBV30 and TRBJ1-1; 8 bases are shared with TRBD1. The CDR3 consists of 13 residues. Germline V gene data show CDR1 as GTSNPN and CDR2 as SVGIG (reference sequence). The trim removed 3 bases at V and 3 bases at J, leaving 3 bases unmatched. The CDR3 loop is CAWRETGDTEAFF. CDR3 DNA (partial): TGTGCCTGGAGAGAGACAGGGGACACTGAA.

This clone was seen a few times. The CDR3 extends 3 residues past the end of the read, so its final part is completed from the germline J gene. The chain carries TRBV19 and TRBJ1-5, with 7 bases that match TRBD1. Unmatched junction bases numbered 7, after V lost 6 bases and J lost 8 bases. Germline-derived CDR1 and CDR2 are LNHDA and SQIVND (reference sequence). CDR3 length: 13 residues. The CDR3 sequence is CASSDRAGEPQHF. The DNA read from the CDR3 is TGTGCCAGTAGCGACAGGGCGGGTGAGCCC.